Below, one T cell receptor beta chain is given with its context. Its target antigen remains unknown. No much larger clone exists at a distance of one base, and base qualities are not known. From cysteine to phenylalanine, the CDR3 is 17 amino acids long. The entry retains the CDR3 DNA only, 51 bases that are in frame from base 1. The junction shows trimming of 0 bases on V and 8 bases on J, plus 19 bases between the germline ends. CDR1 and CDR2 are drawn from the germline V gene (reference sequence): LNHNV, YYDKDF. The data belong to a study of blood T cell repertoires in COVID-19 (TCRdb year 2020). Concerning the study at large: Samples covering the acute and convalescent phases of COVID-19 were provided by collaborators in the United States, Italy and Spain. The prospective study material was composed of cDNA or gDNA derived from T cells, B-cell-depleted T cells, or PBMCs. Subjects who had been exposed to COVID-19, were actively infected with it, or had recovered from it provided the deeply sampled blood TCRbeta repertoires that made up the dataset. The repertoires were released in a freely available public database meant as a resource for research on the immune response to SARS-CoV-2. The samples were drawn from two sources: the first 160 participants of the ongoing ImmuneRACE study, and over 950 subjects contributed by 6 global collaborators. A de-identified subject ID, COVID-19 status, age in years and sex were almost always included in the sample metadata. Where HLA class I and class II types were available, the types were taken from metadata supplied by the sample provider, not from assay-based typing. Overall study outcomes, separate from this receptor: How much clinical and demographic metadata was included differed by source and by participant, and the metadata was provided uncurated.

Each collaborating institution followed its own protocols to collect whole blood in K2EDTA tubes. For TCRbeta analysis, collaborators shipped samples in one of three forms: frozen whole blood, isolated PBMCs, or DNA extracted from either of those sample types. TCRbeta CDR3 regions were amplified from genomic DNA using the immunoSEQ Assay, a bias-controlled multiplex PCR. In the authors' own workflow: Nucleated cell counts per sample were estimated from amplification of reference gene primers within the assay. To quantify the absolute abundance of each unique TCRbeta CDR3 rearrangement, sequence reads were collapsed and filtered. For each sample, productive Simpson clonality was calculated by taking the square root of Simpson's diversity index across productive rearrangements. In TCRdb, the immuneACCESS table is reduced to in-frame sequences with V and J assigned. These tables do not hold every clone; where another copy was compared, an unresolved V gene accounts for under half, and the others remain unexplained. V and J calls plus clone size are reproduced from that table; the DNA served to infer D and trimming. This sample has about 130,000 clones in its table, and about 86% of those were observed once. Roughly 3% of the sample is held by the ten biggest clonotypes.

The chain is assembled from TRBV15 and TRBJ1-4; TRBD1 could be the D gene, as 5 bases match. The material sequenced was peripheral blood. The clonotype comes from a woman older than 75 with acute or convalescent COVID-19. CDR3 loop: CATSRDHEQDPWEKLFF. The nucleotides read TGTGCCACCAGCAGAGACCACGAACAGGATCCTTGGGAAAAACTGTTTTTT.